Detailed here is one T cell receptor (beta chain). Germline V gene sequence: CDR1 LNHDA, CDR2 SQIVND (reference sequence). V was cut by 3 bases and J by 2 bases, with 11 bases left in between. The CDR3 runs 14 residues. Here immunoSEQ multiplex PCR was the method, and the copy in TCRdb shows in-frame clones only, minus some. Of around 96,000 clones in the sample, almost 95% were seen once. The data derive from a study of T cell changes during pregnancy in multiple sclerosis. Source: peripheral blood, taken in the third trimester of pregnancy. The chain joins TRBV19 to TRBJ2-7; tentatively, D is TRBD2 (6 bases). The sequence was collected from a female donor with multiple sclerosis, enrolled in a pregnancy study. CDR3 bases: TGTGCCAGTAGTATCGGCGGAGGGGCCTACGAGCAGTACTTC. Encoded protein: CASSIGGGAYEQYF.